This T cell receptor (beta chain) derives from a study of regulatory T cells in long-lasting Graves disease. The time point: newly diagnosed GD, antithyroid drugs for less than 3 months. From RNA extracted from PBMCs, the TCR library was made. With 4 bases removed from V and 3 bases from J, the gap between germline ends came to 4 bases. CDR1 and CDR2 from the germline V gene are SGHTA and FQGNSA. The length of the CDR3 is 12 residues. The authors built TCR beta libraries using iRepertoire HTBI primers and Arm-PCR of CDR3 regions. Using its own MiXCR run on the multiplex PCR reads, TCRdb lists one record per CDR3 protein. The top ten hold 12% of the sample, which has under 250,000 distinct CDR3 sequences, less than 20% seen once. This clonotype was counted ten times or more. These same data were also listed under a study on T cells in Graves' hyperthyroidism and ophthalmopathy.

This chain connects TRBV7-2 to TRBJ1-5; D gene ambiguous. This receptor was taken from a woman in her twenties or thirties with Graves disease. Here the sequenced sample was peripheral blood mononuclear cells (PBMCs), taken at new diagnosis, from a patient treated with antithyroid drugs. CDR3 nucleotide sequence: TGTGCCAGCAGCTCCCCCAATCAGCCCCAGCATTTT. This codes for CASSSPNQPQHF.